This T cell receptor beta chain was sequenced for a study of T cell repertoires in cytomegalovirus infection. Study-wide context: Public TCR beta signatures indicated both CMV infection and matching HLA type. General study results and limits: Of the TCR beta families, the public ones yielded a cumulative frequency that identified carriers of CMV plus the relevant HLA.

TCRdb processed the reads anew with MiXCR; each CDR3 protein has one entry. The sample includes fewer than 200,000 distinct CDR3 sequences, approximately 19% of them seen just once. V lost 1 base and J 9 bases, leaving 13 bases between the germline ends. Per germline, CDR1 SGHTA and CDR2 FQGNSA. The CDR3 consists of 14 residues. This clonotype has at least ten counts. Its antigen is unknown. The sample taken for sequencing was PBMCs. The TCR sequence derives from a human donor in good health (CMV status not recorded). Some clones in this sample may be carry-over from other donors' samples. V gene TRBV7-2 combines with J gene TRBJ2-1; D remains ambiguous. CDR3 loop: CASSLVAVRSEQFF. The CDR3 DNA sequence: TGTGCCAGCAGCTTAGTTGCGGTAAGAAGTGAGCAGTTCTTC.